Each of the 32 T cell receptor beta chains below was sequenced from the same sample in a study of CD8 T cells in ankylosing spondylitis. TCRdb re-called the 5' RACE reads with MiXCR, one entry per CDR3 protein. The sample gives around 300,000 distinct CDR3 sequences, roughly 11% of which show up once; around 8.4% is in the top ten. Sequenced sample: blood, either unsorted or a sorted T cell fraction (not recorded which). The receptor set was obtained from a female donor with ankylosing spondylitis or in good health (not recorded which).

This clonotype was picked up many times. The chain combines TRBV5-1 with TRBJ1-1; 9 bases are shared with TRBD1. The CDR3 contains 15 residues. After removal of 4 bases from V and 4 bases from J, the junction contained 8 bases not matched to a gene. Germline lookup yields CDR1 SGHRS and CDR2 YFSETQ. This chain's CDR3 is CASSRDATGGTEAFF. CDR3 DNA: TGCGCCAGCAGCAGAGATGCGACAGGGGGCACTGAAGCTTTCTTT.

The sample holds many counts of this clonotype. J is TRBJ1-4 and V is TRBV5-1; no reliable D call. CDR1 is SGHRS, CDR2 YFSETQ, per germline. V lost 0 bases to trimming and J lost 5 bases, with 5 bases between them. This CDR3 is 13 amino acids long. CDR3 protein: CASSLGRNEKLFF. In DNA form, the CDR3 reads TGCGCCAGCAGCTTGGGACGGAATGAAAAACTGTTTTTT.

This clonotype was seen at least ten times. CDR3 loop: CSGSKRRLAGIGLYQETQYF. The CDR3, as DNA: TGCAGCGGATCTAAACGGCGACTAGCGGGGATAGGGTTGTACCAAGAGACCCAGTACTTC. This chain uses TRBV29-1 with TRBJ2-5; 11 bases are a match to TRBD2. CDR3 length equals 20 residues. Germline V gives CDR1 SQVTM, CDR2 ANQGSEA. The J segment lost 0 bases and the V segment lost 7 bases, leaving 22 bases of the junction unmatched.

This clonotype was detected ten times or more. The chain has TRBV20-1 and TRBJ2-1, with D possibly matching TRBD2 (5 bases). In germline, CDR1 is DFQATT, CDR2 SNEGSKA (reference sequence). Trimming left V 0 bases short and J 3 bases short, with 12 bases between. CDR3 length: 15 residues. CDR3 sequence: CSAREGSGFYNEQFF. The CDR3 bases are TGCAGTGCTAGAGAAGGATCGGGATTCTACAATGAGCAGTTCTTC.

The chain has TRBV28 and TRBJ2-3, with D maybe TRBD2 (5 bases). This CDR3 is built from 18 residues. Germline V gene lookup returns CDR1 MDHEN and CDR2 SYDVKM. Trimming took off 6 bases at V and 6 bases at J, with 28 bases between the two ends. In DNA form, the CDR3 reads TGTGCCAGCAGCCGACTGGGAGCGTGGGAGAAGTCTTGGGATACGCAGTATTTT. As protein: CASSRLGAWEKSWDTQYF.

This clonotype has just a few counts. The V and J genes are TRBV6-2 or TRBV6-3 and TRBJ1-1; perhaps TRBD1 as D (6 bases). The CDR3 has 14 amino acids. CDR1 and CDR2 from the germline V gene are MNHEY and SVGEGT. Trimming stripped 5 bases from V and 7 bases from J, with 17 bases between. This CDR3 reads CASSNPGQEVEAFF. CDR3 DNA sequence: TGTGCCAGCAGTAATCCGGGACAAGAGGTTGAAGCTTTCTTT.

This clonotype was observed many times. The CDR3 sequence is CSTGLQGGNTIYF. DNA of the CDR3: TGCAGCACGGGACTTCAGGGGGGAAACACCATATATTTT. The genes are TRBV20-1 and TRBJ1-3; possible D gene TRBD1, 6 bases. The CDR3 covers 13 residues. Germline V gene sequence: CDR1 DFQATT, CDR2 SNEGSKA (reference sequence).

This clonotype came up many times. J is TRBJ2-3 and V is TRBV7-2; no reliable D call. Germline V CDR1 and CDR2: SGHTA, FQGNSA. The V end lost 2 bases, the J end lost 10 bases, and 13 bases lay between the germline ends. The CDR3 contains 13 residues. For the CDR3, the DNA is TGTGCCAGCAGCTTAATCGGGTCTCCCGCGCAGTATTTT. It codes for CASSLIGSPAQYF.

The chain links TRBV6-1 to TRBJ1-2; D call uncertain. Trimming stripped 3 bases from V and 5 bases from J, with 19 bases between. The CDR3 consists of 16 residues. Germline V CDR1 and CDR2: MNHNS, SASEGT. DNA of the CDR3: TGTGCCAGCAGTGACCAAGGAACTCCATCCGGATATGGCTACACCTTC. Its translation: CASSDQGTPSGYGYTF.

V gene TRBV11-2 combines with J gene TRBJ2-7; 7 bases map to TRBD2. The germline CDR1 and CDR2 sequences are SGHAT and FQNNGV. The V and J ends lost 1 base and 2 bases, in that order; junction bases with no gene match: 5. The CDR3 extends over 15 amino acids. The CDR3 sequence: CASSLAGRNAYEQYF. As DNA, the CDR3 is TGTGCCAGCAGCTTAGCCGGGAGGAACGCCTACGAGCAGTACTTC.

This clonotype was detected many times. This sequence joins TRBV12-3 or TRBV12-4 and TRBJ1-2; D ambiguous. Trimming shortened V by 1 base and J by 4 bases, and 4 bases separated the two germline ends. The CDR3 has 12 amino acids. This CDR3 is CASSLESYGYTF. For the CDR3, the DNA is TGTGCCAGCAGTTTAGAATCCTATGGCTACACCTTC.

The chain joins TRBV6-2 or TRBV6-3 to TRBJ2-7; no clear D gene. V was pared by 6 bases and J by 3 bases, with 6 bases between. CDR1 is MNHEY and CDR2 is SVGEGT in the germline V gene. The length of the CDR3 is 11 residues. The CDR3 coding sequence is TGTGCCAGCAGAATGGACTACGAGCAGTACTTC. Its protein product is CASRMDYEQYF.

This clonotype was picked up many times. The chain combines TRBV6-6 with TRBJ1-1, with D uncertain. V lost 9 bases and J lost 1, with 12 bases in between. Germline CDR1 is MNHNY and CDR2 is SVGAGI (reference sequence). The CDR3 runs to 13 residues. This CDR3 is CASIEFSNTEAFF. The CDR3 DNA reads TGTGCCAGTATAGAGTTTTCGAACACTGAAGCTTTCTTT.

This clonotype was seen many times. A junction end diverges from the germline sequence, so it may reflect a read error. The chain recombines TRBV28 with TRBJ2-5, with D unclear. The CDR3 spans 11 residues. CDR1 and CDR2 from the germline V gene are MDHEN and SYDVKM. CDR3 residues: CASSSIEAQYF. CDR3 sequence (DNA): TGTGCCAGCAGTTCCATAGAGGCCCAGTACTTC.

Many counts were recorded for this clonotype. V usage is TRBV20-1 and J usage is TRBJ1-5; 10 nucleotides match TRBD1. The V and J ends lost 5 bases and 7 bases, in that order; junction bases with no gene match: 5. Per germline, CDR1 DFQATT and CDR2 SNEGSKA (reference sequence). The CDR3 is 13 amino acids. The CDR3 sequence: CSARGQGGQPQHF. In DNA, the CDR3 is TGCAGTGCTCGCGGACAGGGGGGCCAGCCCCAGCATTTT.

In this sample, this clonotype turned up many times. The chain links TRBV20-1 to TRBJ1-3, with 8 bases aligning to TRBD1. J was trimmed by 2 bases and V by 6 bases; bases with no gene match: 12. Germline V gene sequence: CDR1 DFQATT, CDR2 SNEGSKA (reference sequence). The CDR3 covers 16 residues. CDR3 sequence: CSATSPDRVAGNTIYF. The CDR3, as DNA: TGCAGTGCAACGAGCCCGGACAGGGTTGCTGGAAACACCATATATTTT.

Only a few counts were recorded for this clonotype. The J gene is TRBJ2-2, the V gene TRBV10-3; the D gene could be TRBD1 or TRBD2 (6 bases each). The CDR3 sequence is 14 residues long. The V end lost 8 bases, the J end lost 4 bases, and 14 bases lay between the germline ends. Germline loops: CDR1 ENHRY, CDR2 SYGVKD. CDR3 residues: CAIQASGATGELFF. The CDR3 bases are TGTGCCATCCAGGCATCGGGGGCCACCGGGGAGCTGTTTTTT.

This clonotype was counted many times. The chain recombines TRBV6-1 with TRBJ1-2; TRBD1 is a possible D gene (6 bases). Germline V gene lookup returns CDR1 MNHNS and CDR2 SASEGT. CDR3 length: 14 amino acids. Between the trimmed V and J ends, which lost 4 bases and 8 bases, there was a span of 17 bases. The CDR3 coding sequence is TGTGCCAGCAGTGGACAGGTTGTTTTGGGAGGCTACACCTTC. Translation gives CASSGQVVLGGYTF.

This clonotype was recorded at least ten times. For the CDR3, the DNA is TGCAGCGTTGGTACAGGGGGGAATCAGCCCCAGCATTTT. Protein sequence: CSVGTGGNQPQHF. The rearrangement links TRBV29-1 to TRBJ1-5; 8 bases map to TRBD1. The CDR3 has 13 residues. The junction had 3 bases not matched to a gene; V was cut back by 4 bases and J by 4 bases. Germline CDR1 reads SQVTM; CDR2 reads ANQGSEA.

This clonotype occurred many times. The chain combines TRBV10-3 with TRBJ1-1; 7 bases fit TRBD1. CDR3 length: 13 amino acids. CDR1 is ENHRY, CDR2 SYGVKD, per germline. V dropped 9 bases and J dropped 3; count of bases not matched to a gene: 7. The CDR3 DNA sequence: TGTGCCATTGCGGGACAGAAAGACACTGAAGCTTTCTTT. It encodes CAIAGQKDTEAFF.

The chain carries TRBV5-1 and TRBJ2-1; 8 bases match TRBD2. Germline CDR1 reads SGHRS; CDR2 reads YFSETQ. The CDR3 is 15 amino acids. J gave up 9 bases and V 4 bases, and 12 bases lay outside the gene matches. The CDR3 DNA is TGCGCCAGCAGCCCCGGGGGGGGCCCGGGGGTTGAGCAGTTCTTC. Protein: CASSPGGGPGVEQFF. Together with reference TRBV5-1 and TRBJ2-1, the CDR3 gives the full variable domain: KAGVTQTPRYLIKTRGQQVTLSCSPISGHRSVSWYQQTPGQGLQFLFEYFSETQRNKGNFPGRFSGRQFSNSRSEMNVSTLELGDSALYLCASSPGGGPGVEQFFGPGTRLTVL.

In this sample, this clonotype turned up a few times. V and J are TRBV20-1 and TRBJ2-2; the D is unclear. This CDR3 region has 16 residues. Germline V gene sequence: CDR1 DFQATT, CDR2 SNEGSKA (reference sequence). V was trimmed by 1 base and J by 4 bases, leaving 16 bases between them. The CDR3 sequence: CSARVGPSKTTGELFF. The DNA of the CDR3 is TGCAGTGCTAGAGTTGGGCCCTCAAAAACCACCGGGGAGCTGTTTTTT.

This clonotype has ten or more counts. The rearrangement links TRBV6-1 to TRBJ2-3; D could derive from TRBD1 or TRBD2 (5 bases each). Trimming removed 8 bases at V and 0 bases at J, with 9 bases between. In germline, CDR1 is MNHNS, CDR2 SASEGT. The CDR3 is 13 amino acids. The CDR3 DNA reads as TGTGCCAGCGGGGGACGGAGCACAGATACGCAGTATTTT. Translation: CASGGRSTDTQYF.

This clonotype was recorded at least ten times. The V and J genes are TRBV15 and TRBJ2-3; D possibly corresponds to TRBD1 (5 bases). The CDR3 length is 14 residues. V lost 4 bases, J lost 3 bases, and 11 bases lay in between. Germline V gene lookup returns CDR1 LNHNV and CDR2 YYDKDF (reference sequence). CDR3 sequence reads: CATSTDQGTDTQYF. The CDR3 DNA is TGTGCCACCAGCACAGACCAGGGTACAGATACGCAGTATTTT.

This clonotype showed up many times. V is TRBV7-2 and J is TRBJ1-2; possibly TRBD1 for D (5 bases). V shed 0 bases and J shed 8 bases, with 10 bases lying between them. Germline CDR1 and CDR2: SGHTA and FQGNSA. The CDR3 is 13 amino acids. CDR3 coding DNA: TGTGCCAGCAGCTTAGCCCGGACATCCGGCTACACCTTC. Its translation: CASSLARTSGYTF.

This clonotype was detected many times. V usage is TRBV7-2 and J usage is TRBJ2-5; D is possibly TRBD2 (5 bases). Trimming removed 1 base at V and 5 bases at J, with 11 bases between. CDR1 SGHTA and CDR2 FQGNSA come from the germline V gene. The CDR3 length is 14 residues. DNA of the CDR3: TGTGCCAGCAGCTTAGGGTTCGGCGGGGAGACCCAGTACTTC. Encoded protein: CASSLGFGGETQYF. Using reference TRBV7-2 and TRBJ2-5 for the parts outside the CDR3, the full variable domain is GAGVSQSPSNKVTEKGKDVELRCDPISGHTALYWYRQSLGQGLEFLIYFQGNSAPDKSGLPSDRFSAERTGGSVSTLTIQRTQQEDSAVYLCASSLGFGGETQYFGPGTRLLVL.

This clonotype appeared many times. The CDR3 DNA sequence: TGTGCCAGCAGCCCCGCGTTGAGGCACACCGGGGAGCTGTTTTTT. It specifies CASSPALRHTGELFF. The rearrangement joins TRBV9 to TRBJ2-2; D is uncertain. In germline, CDR1 is SGDLS, CDR2 YYNGEE. The CDR3 contains 15 residues. The V and J ends lost 4 bases and 3 bases respectively, with 13 bases between them.

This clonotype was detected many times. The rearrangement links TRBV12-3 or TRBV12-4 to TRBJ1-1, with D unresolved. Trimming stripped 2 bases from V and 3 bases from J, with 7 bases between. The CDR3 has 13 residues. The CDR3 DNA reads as TGTGCCAGCAGTTTACGGGAGTACACTGAAGCTTTCTTT. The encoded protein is CASSLREYTEAFF.

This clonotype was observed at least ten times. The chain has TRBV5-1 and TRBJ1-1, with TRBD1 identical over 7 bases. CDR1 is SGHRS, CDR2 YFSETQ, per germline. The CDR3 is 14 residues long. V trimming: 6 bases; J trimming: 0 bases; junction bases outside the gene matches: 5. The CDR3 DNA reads TGCGCCAGCACCACGACAGGGATGAACACTGAAGCTTTCTTT. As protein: CASTTTGMNTEAFF.

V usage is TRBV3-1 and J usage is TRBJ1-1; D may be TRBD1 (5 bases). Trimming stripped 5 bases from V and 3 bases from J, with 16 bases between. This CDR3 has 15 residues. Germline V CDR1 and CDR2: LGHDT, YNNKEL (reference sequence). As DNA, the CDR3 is TGTGCCAGCAGCTTACGGGGGGTAGGCGACACTGAAGCTTTCTTT. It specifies CASSLRGVGDTEAFF. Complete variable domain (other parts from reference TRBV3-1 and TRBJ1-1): DTAVSQTPKYLVTQMGNDKSIKCEQNLGHDTMYWYKQDSKKFLKIMFSYNNKELIINETVPNRFSPKSPDKAHLNLHINSLELGDSAVYFCASSLRGVGDTEAFFGQGTRLTVV.

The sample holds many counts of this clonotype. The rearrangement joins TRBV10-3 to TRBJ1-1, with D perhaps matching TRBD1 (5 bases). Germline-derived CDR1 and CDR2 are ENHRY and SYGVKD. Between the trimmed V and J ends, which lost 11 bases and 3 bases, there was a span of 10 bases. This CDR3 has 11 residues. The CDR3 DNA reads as TGTGCCTCGGGGGTTGACACTGAAGCTTTCTTT. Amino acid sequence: CASGVDTEAFF.

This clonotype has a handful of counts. The CDR3 bases are TGTGCCAGCAGTGGACCGACTAGCGGACAAGAGACCCAGTACTTC. Translating gives CASSGPTSGQETQYF. The chain is built from TRBV12-3 or TRBV12-4 and TRBJ2-5, with TRBD2 identical over 9 bases. The CDR3 is 15 residues long. Losses at the gene ends were 5 bases for V and 2 bases for J; bases not matched to a gene: 6.